This is a list of T cell receptor beta chains from one sample in a study of blood T cell repertoires in COVID-19. Assay: immunoSEQ multiplex PCR; the TCRdb copy retains only in-frame clones and omits some. The sample shows about 160,000 clones, 79% of them seen only once. Material: peripheral blood. These receptors were taken from a woman in her sixties with COVID-19, enrolled during active disease. CDR3s include the opening cysteine and the closing phenylalanine or tryptophan. D genes are given only for firm matches. Rows give clone size only sometimes, using once, few, many, or a class for an expanded clone.

size	D	V	J	DNA	CDR3
NA	NA	TRBV30	TRBJ1-6	TGTGCCTGGAGTGTATACCAGGCACCCCTCCACTTT	CAWSVYQAPLHF
NA	NA	TRBV28	TRBJ1-2	TGTGCCAGCAGTTTAGTGCAGGCTAACTATGGCTACACCTTC	CASSLVQANYGYTF
NA	NA	TRBV12-2	TRBJ2-3	TGTGCAAGTCGCTTAGTAGCACTAGCGGGGGGGCCCGTTCGTCGGAGTGATAGCACAGATACGCAGTATTTT	CASRLVALAGGPVRRSDSTDTQYF
NA	TRBD1	TRBV18	TRBJ1-2	TGTGCCAGCTCCCAGACAGGGAGAAAAGATGGCTACACCTTC	CASSQTGRKDGYTF
NA	NA	TRBV19	TRBJ2-5	TGTGCCAGTAGTAAGACGGGAGATGCGACCCAGTACTTC	CASSKTGDATQYF
NA	TRBD1	TRBV4-3	TRBJ2-1	TGCGCCAGCAGCCAGTCCACCCGGGACAGGGTGGGCAATGAGCAGTTCTTC	CASSQSTRDRVGNEQFF
NA	TRBD1	TRBV28	TRBJ2-1	TGTGCCAGCAGGGGGACAGAGTACAATGAGCAGTTCTTC	CASRGTEYNEQFF
NA	NA	TRBV28	TRBJ1-5	TGTGCCAGCAGTTTAGGGGGGGAGGGACAGCCCCAGCATTTT	CASSLGGEGQPQHF
once	NA	TRBV7-3	TRBJ2-2	TGTGCCAGCAGCTGGGGGGTTGGCACCGGGGAGCTGTTTTTT	CASSWGVGTGELFF
NA	NA	TRBV7-2	TRBJ1-5	TGTGCCAGCAGCTTAGGAGACAGACCAAATAGCAATCAGCCCCAGCATTTT	CASSLGDRPNSNQPQHF
NA	NA	TRBV7-2	TRBJ1-3	TGTGCCAGCAGCTTAGCCCAGGGAATCTCTGGAAACACCATATATTTT	CASSLAQGISGNTIYF
few	NA	TRBV6-1	TRBJ1-1	TGTGCCAGCAGTGACAGGAACACTGAAGCTTTCTTT	CASSDRNTEAFF
NA	NA	TRBV7-6	TRBJ2-2	TGTGCCAGCAGCTTAGGCGTATCAGGAGGGGAGCTGTTTTTT	CASSLGVSGGELFF
NA	TRBD1	TRBV5-6	TRBJ1-4	TGTGCCAGCAGCTTCAACAGGGGATCTAATGAAAAACTGTTTTTT	CASSFNRGSNEKLFF
NA	TRBD2	TRBV7-8	TRBJ2-1	TGTGCCAGCAGCTTAGTCGTGACTAGCGGGGTAAGCTCCTACAATGAGCAGTTCTTC	CASSLVVTSGVSSYNEQFF
few	TRBD2	TRBV27	TRBJ2-1	TGTGCCAGCAGTTCACTAGCGGGAGGGGTCAATGAGCAGTTCTTC	CASSSLAGGVNEQFF
NA	TRBD1	TRBV5-4	TRBJ1-1	TGTGCCAGCACGGACCTCACCGGGACAGTGAACACTGAAGCTTTCTTT	CASTDLTGTVNTEAFF
once	TRBD1	TRBV6-1	TRBJ1-5	TGTGCCAGCAGTGAGACAGGGGGAGGGCAGCCCCAGCATTTT	CASSETGGGQPQHF
NA	NA	TRBV19	TRBJ1-5	TGTGCCAGTAGCACACGACAGAGTAGCAATCAGCCCCAGCATTTT	CASSTRQSSNQPQHF
NA	NA	TRBV9	TRBJ1-3	TGTGCCAGCAGCGTACAGGCTGGAAACACCATATATTTT	CASSVQAGNTIYF
NA	NA	TRBV28	TRBJ1-4	TGTGCCAGCAGCCTAGACTGGTCAAGGGGTAGTGAAAAACTGTTTTTT	CASSLDWSRGSEKLFF
NA	NA	TRBV20-1	TRBJ1-1	TGCAGTGCTAAGTGGGTTGTCGGGGCTTTCTTT	CSAKWVVGAFF
few	NA	TRBV4-1	TRBJ2-6	TGCGCCAGCAGGGATGGGCCCTCTGGGGCCAACGTCCTGACTTTC	CASRDGPSGANVLTF
NA	TRBD1	TRBV10-3	TRBJ2-5	TGTGCCATCAGACGTCAGGGGGTCCAAGAGACCCAGTACTTC	CAIRRQGVQETQYF
NA	NA	TRBV6-5	TRBJ2-3	TGTGCCAGCAGTTACTGGAGGTCCCCAGATACGCAGTATTTT	CASSYWRSPDTQYF
NA	TRBD1	TRBV7-2	TRBJ1-6	TGTGCCAGCAGCTTTAGCTTGGGACAGGGCAGCGGTTCACCCCTCCACTTT	CASSFSLGQGSGSPLHF
once	NA	TRBV6-5	TRBJ1-6	TGTGCCAGCAGCCGGAGGGACGGGGATTCACCCCTCCACTTT	CASSRRDGDSPLHF
NA	NA	TRBV7-8	TRBJ2-7	TGTGCCAGCAGCCCCAGGCTAGCCTTGGACGAGCAGTACTTC	CASSPRLALDEQYF
NA	NA	TRBV7-8	TRBJ1-1	TGTGCCAGCAGCGCCGAACCCAGGGGCACTGAAGCTTTCTTT	CASSAEPRGTEAFF
NA	TRBD2	TRBV5-4	TRBJ2-5	TGTGCCAGCAGCTTGGGGACTAGCGGGGTCCAAGAGACCCAGTACTTC	CASSLGTSGVQETQYF
NA	NA	TRBV28	TRBJ1-2	TGTGCCAGCAGTTTAGGTACAGGGTTTTATGGCTACACCTTC	CASSLGTGFYGYTF
NA	TRBD2	TRBV5-1	TRBJ2-5	TGCGCCAGCAGCCCCGTGAGCGGGAGGACCGCCGGGGCCCAGTACTTC	CASSPVSGRTAGAQYF
NA	TRBD1	TRBV29-1	TRBJ2-1	TGCAGCGAGGGACAGGGATACAATGAGCAGTTCTTC	CSEGQGYNEQFF
NA	TRBD1	TRBV7-9	TRBJ1-5	TGTGCCAGCAGCTCATGGGACAGGGGCCTCAAGGAGCCCCAGCATTTT	CASSSWDRGLKEPQHF
NA	TRBD1	TRBV28	TRBJ1-4	TGTGCCAGCAGCTGGGGGACAGACGAAAAACTGTTTTTT	CASSWGTDEKLFF
NA	TRBD1	TRBV9	TRBJ2-2	TGTGCCAGCAGCGCGTCGAGACAGGGGCGGGAGCTGTTTTTT	CASSASRQGRELFF
few	NA	TRBV19	TRBJ1-6	TGTGCCAGTAGTACCGGAGTGGATTCACCCCTCCACTTT	CASSTGVDSPLHF
NA	NA	TRBV5-1	TRBJ2-1	TGCGCCAGCAGCCCGACCCGCTCGGGGGAGCAGTTCTTC	CASSPTRSGEQFF
NA	NA	TRBV2	TRBJ1-5	TGTGCCAGCGCGGACAGAACGAATCAGCCCCAGCATTTT	CASADRTNQPQHF
NA	TRBD2	TRBV19	TRBJ2-3	TGTGCCAGTAGTGGCCGACTAGCGGGGGCCCCAGATACGCAGTATTTT	CASSGRLAGAPDTQYF
NA	NA	TRBV1	TRBJ1-1	TGCACCAGCAGCCAAGATCCCGCCGGGACAGGCACTGAAGCTTTCTTT	CTSSQDPAGTGTEAFF
NA	NA	TRBV25-1	TRBJ1-4	TGTGCCAGCAGTGAGTGGCCTAATGAAAAACTGTTTTTT	CASSEWPNEKLFF
NA	NA	TRBV18	TRBJ2-2	TGTGCCAGCTCACCACCCCAGTCCACCGGGGAGCTGTTTTTT	CASSPPQSTGELFF
few	NA	TRBV6-6	TRBJ1-5	TGTGCCAGCAGTCCAATTTGGGGGAGGGTCGACAATCAGCCCCAGCATTTT	CASSPIWGRVDNQPQHF
NA	TRBD1	TRBV24-1	TRBJ2-7	TGTGCCACCAGTGATTTGCGGCGGGACAGGGCCTGCTCATACGAGCAGTACTTC	CATSDLRRDRACSYEQYF
NA	TRBD1	TRBV15	TRBJ2-6	TGTGCCACCAGCGCGAGACAGGGTCCTGGGGCCAACGTCCTGACTTTC	CATSARQGPGANVLTF
NA	NA	TRBV15	TRBJ2-2	TGTGCCACCAGCAGAGGTGTCAGTAACACCGGGGAGCTGTTTTTT	CATSRGVSNTGELFF
NA	TRBD1	TRBV6-2/TRBV6-3	TRBJ2-2	TGTGCCAGCAGTGATCCGGGACAGGGATTGAACACCGGGGAGCTGTTTTTT	CASSDPGQGLNTGELFF
few	NA	TRBV18	TRBJ1-1	TGTGCCAGCTCACCAGGGCCGAACACTGAAGCTTTCTTT	CASSPGPNTEAFF
NA	TRBD1	TRBV10-3	TRBJ1-3	TGTGCCATCAGCAGACAGGGGGCAAGCTCTGGAAACACCATATATTTT	CAISRQGASSGNTIYF